Presented here are 21 T cell receptor beta chains from one specimen sequenced in a study of OX40 agonist ivuxolimab in advanced cancers. TCRdb's table, derived via immunoSEQ multiplex PCR, lists solely in-frame clones and lacks some. The sample shows some 50,000 clones, roughly 84% of them seen only once. Source: CD4+ or CD8+ T cells sorted from blood, taken in a trial of the OX40 agonist ivuxolimab. All receptors derive from an adult with an advanced solid tumor such as melanoma, head and neck, liver or kidney cancer.

This clone was found once. The J gene is TRBJ2-5, the V gene TRBV7-2; TRBD1 or TRBD2 may be the D gene (5 bases each). Trimming stripped 2 bases from V and 2 bases from J, with 24 bases between. Germline-derived CDR1 and CDR2 are SGHTA and FQGNSA. This CDR3 is built from 19 residues. In DNA, the CDR3 is TGTGCCAGCAGCTTAAACCCACCATTCGGGACGCCACATCAAGAGACCCAGTACTTC. This sequence encodes CASSLNPPFGTPHQETQYF.

The chain is built from TRBV27 and TRBJ1-5, with no clear D. Germline CDR1 reads MNHEY; CDR2 reads SMNVEV (reference sequence). The length of the CDR3 is 14 residues. The V gene lost 3 bases and the J gene lost 4 bases, with 10 bases spanning the gap. The CDR3 coding sequence is TGTGCCAGCAGTTTGTCCAGGTCGAATCAGCCCCAGCATTTT. Translation gives CASSLSRSNQPQHF.

The rearrangement links TRBV9 to TRBJ2-2; TRBD2 agrees at 10 bases. Germline CDR1 and CDR2: SGDLS and YYNGEE. Trimming removed 4 bases from V and 2 bases from J; junction bases left unmatched: 5. CDR3 size: 16 residues. CDR3 loop: CASSLSSGGNTGELFF. The CDR3 nucleotides read TGTGCCAGCAGCCTTTCTAGCGGGGGAAACACCGGGGAGCTGTTTTTT. The variable domain in full, completed from reference TRBV9 and TRBJ2-2, reads DSGVTQTPKHLITATGQRVTLRCSPRSGDLSVYWYQQSLDQGLQFLIQYYNGEERAKGNILERFSAQQFPDLHSELNLSSLELGDSALYFCASSLSSGGNTGELFFGEGSRLTVL.

This chain uses TRBV29-1 with TRBJ1-5, with a weak D call TRBD1 (6 bases). V was shortened by 7 bases and J by 3 bases, with 13 bases between the two germline ends. The length of the CDR3 is 13 residues. CDR1 and CDR2 (germline): SQVTM, ANQGSEA. CDR3 bases: TGCAGCGCCGCGAGGGACACCAATCAGCCCCAGCATTTT. This translates into CSAARDTNQPQHF.

V usage is TRBV5-1 and J usage is TRBJ2-1; the match to TRBD2 covers 10 bases. CDR3 size: 17 residues. Germline V gene data show CDR1 as SGHRS and CDR2 as YFSETQ. Trimming at V came to 0 bases and at J to 15 bases, leaving 18 bases not matched to a gene. CDR3 protein: CASSLAASPSGRIFRFF. DNA for the CDR3: TGCGCCAGCAGCTTGGCCGCGTCTCCTAGCGGGAGAATCTTCCGGTTCTTC.

As for this clone: Other DNA sequences from this sample encode an identical CDR3 as well. The chain combines TRBV11-3 with TRBJ2-5; TRBD2 agrees at 8 bases. In germline, CDR1 is SGHNT, CDR2 YENEEA. The J segment lost 5 bases and the V segment lost 2 bases, leaving 4 bases of the junction unmatched. The CDR3 has 14 residues. The CDR3 is CASSLLAGGETQYF. For the CDR3, the DNA is TGTGCCAGCAGCTTATTGGCGGGGGGTGAGACCCAGTACTTC.

The chain carries TRBV9 and TRBJ2-1; 13 bases line up with TRBD2. Germline V lookup: CDR1 SGDLS, CDR2 YYNGEE. V was pared by 0 bases and J by 8 bases, with 5 bases of the junction left unmatched. There are 16 residues in the CDR3. The CDR3 sequence is CASSVVRLAGGDEQFF. In DNA, the CDR3 is TGTGCCAGCAGCGTAGTTAGACTAGCGGGAGGTGATGAGCAGTTCTTC. Full variable domain (missing parts from reference TRBV9 and TRBJ2-1): DSGVTQTPKHLITATGQRVTLRCSPRSGDLSVYWYQQSLDQGLQFLIQYYNGEERAKGNILERFSAQQFPDLHSELNLSSLELGDSALYFCASSVVRLAGGDEQFFGPGTRLTVL.

The chain joins TRBV20-1 to TRBJ1-4; 7 nucleotides agree with TRBD1. CDR3 length: 11 residues. V dropped 5 bases and J dropped 8; count of bases not matched to a gene: 2. Germline lookup yields CDR1 DFQATT and CDR2 SNEGSKA (reference sequence). The chain's CDR3 is CSAETGEKLFF. CDR3 DNA: TGCAGTGCTGAGACAGGGGAAAAACTGTTTTTT.

Only one count was recorded for this clone. The rearrangement uses TRBV7-8 and TRBJ1-1; a weak D match, TRBD1 (6 bases). Trimming took 4 bases from V and 2 from J, leaving 8 bases between them. Germline CDR1 reads SGHVS; CDR2 reads FQNEAQ. This CDR3 is 13 amino acids long. This chain's CDR3 is CASSSGHNTEAFF. CDR3 bases: TGTGCCAGCAGCTCGGGACACAACACTGAAGCTTTCTTT.

This chain connects TRBV5-1 to TRBJ2-1, with D perhaps matching TRBD1 (5 bases). V lost 0 bases to trimming and J lost 9 bases, with 13 bases between them. Germline lookup yields CDR1 SGHRS and CDR2 YFSETQ. The CDR3 sequence is 14 residues long. DNA for the CDR3: TGCGCCAGCAGCTTGGAGGGTAGCAGGGTTGAGCAGTTCTTC. It translates to CASSLEGSRVEQFF.

V is TRBV29-1 and J is TRBJ2-3; 7 bases fit TRBD1. The CDR3 has 14 residues. From germline, CDR1 is SQVTM and CDR2 ANQGSEA. The V segment lost 6 bases and the J segment 3 bases; nucleotides outside the gene matches: 9. The chain's CDR3 is CSVDRQGFTDTQYF. DNA for the CDR3: TGCAGCGTCGATAGACAGGGCTTTACAGATACGCAGTATTTT.

The gene calls are TRBV5-1 and TRBJ2-5, with a possible D match to TRBD1 (5 bases). The V gene lost 4 bases and the J gene lost 2 bases, with 12 bases spanning the gap. The CDR3 has 14 residues. Germline values: CDR1 SGHRS, CDR2 YFSETQ. CDR3 region: CASSIQGGQETQYF. The CDR3 nucleotides read TGCGCCAGCAGCATTCAGGGTGGGCAAGAGACCCAGTACTTC.

The rearrangement uses TRBV7-6 and TRBJ2-5, with 7 bases lining up with TRBD2. Germline V gives CDR1 SGHVS, CDR2 FNYEAQ. After removal of 0 bases from V and 4 bases from J, the junction contained 5 bases not matched to a gene. CDR3 size: 15 residues. The CDR3 region is CASSLAGGSPETQYF. In DNA form, the CDR3 reads TGTGCCAGCAGCTTAGCGGGCGGGAGTCCAGAGACCCAGTACTTC.

J is TRBJ2-5 and V is TRBV19, with D tentatively TRBD2 (5 bases). Trimming shortened V by 6 bases and J by 7 bases, and 24 bases separated the two germline ends. In germline, CDR1 is LNHDA, CDR2 SQIVND (reference sequence). This CDR3 is built from 16 residues. CDR3 nucleotides: TGTGCCAGTAGGCCCCCTCCCGGCGAGGGTTTTGGGACCCAGTACTTC. This gives the protein CASRPPPGEGFGTQYF.

V is TRBV11-2 and J is TRBJ2-5; 8 bases match TRBD1. Gene TRBJ2-7 matches the end of the DNA better, so the J call may be wrong. The CDR3 has 13 amino acids. CDR1 SGHAT and CDR2 FQNNGV come from the germline V gene. CDR3 coding DNA: TGTGCCAGCAGACAGGGGGTTTCCTACGAGCAGTACTTC. Translating it yields CASRQGVSYEQYF.

The chain couples TRBV11-3 to TRBJ2-3, with a possible D match to TRBD2 (6 bases). The CDR3 runs 15 residues. Trimming took off 1 base at V and 3 bases at J, with 11 bases between the two ends. CDR1 SGHNT and CDR2 YENEEA come from the germline V gene. The CDR3 sequence: CASSLGERGTDTQYF. The DNA for the CDR3 is TGTGCCAGCAGCTTAGGCGAACGGGGGACAGATACGCAGTATTTT. Variable domain in full (rest from reference TRBV11-3 and TRBJ2-3): EAGVVQSPRYKIIEKKQPVAFWCNPISGHNTLYWYLQNLGQGPELLIRYENEEAVDDSQLPKDRFSAERLKGVDSTLKIQPAELGDSAVYLCASSLGERGTDTQYFGPGTRLTVL.

The chain links TRBV30 to TRBJ1-2, with 7 bases lining up with TRBD1. J was trimmed by 2 bases and V by 4 bases; bases with no gene match: 13. The CDR3 has 16 amino acids. Germline V CDR1 and CDR2: GTSNPN, SVGIG (reference sequence). The CDR3 nucleotides read TGTGCCTGGAACCGTAAGCTTCAGGGGGGGAACTATGGCTACACCTTC. As protein: CAWNRKLQGGNYGYTF. Full variable domain (missing parts from reference TRBV30 and TRBJ1-2): SQTIHQWPATLVQPVGSPLSLECTVEGTSNPNLYWYRQAAGRGLQLLFYSVGIGQISSEVPQNLSASRPQDRQFILSSKKLLLSDSGFYLCAWNRKLQGGNYGYTFGSGTRLTVV.

The chain recombines TRBV5-1 with TRBJ2-2; unclear D gene. Per germline, CDR1 SGHRS and CDR2 YFSETQ. This CDR3 spans 13 amino acids. The V and J ends lost 4 bases and 4 bases respectively, with 8 bases between them. The CDR3 spells CASSRELTGELFF. The CDR3 DNA reads as TGCGCCAGCAGCCGTGAGCTCACCGGGGAGCTGTTTTTT.

V and J are TRBV10-1 and TRBJ2-7; TRBD2 matches 10 bases. Unmatched junction bases numbered 3, after V lost 3 bases and J lost 1 base. Germline V gene sequence: CDR1 WNHNN, CDR2 SYGVQD (reference sequence). This CDR3 region has 15 residues. This CDR3 is CASSERAGGSYEQYF. The CDR3 nucleotides are TGCGCCAGCAGTGAACGAGCGGGAGGGTCCTACGAGCAGTACTTC.

The chain is built from TRBV5-1 and TRBJ2-6, with no clear D. CDR1 and CDR2 (germline): SGHRS, YFSETQ. This CDR3 has 14 amino acids. V was shortened by 4 bases and J by 4 bases, with 9 bases between the two germline ends. The CDR3 bases are TGCGCCAGCAGCCCCAACGCGGGGGCCAACGTCCTGACTTTC. This translates into CASSPNAGANVLTF.

The chain combines TRBV6-5 with TRBJ1-1, with a possible D match to TRBD1 (5 bases). V gave up 7 bases and J gave up 5 bases, with 8 bases separating them. This CDR3 spans 11 amino acids. Germline V gene sequence: CDR1 MNHEY, CDR2 SVGAGI. CDR3 in amino acids: CASKRGTEAFF. CDR3 DNA sequence: TGTGCCAGCAAGAGGGGAACTGAAGCTTTCTTT.